This paragraph covers one T cell receptor beta chain sequence. Its antigen is not identified. At one boundary the junction diverges from the germline segment, which might be a read error. All patients were treatment-naive before thyroid surgery. The entry originates in a study of metastatic and nonmetastatic thyroid tumors. Study-level background: Blood and tumor or nodule tissue repertoires from malignant and benign thyroid patients were compared.

Original analysis: The distant-metastasis classifier for papillary thyroid cancer was built from CDR3 differences across clinicopathological groups. TCRdb re-analyzed the PCR reads through MiXCR. The V and J calls and clone size come from TCRdb's table, not from the authors' own analysis. The data show 9,600 or so clones, with 9.5% to 13% seen just once and 7.6% held by the top ten. The CDR3 contains 18 residues. The germline V gene has CDR1 SGDLS and CDR2 YYNGEE. Study-level findings and limits: It was reportedly found that TCR beta diversity was significantly higher in malignant thyroid tumors than in benign nodules, a difference seen in both blood and tumor samples.

This chain connects TRBV9 to TRBJ2-2, with 12 positions matching TRBD2. This TCR derives from a female donor with papillary thyroid cancer or a benign thyroid nodule (not recorded which). Some clones in this sample may be carry-over from other donors' samples. Sequencing was performed on tumor tissue. CDR3 DNA: TGTGTCAGCAGCGACACGACTAGCGGGAGTGTGTACACCGGGGAGCTGTTTTTT. Translated, it gives CVSSDTTSGSVYTGELFF.